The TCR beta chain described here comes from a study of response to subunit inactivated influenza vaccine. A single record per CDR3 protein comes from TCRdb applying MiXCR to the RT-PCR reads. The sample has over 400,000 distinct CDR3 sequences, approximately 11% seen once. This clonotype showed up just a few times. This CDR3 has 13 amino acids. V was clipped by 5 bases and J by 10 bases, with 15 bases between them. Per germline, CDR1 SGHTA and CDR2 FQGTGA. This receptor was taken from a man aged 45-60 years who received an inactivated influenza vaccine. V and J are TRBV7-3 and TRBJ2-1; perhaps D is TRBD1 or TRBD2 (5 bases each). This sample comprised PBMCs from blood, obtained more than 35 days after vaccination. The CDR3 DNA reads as TGTGCCAGCAGCGCCACGCCGGGACCCGAGCAGTTCTTC. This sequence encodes CASSATPGPEQFF.